Following are 22 T cell receptor beta chains from one sample sequenced in a study of Ad26.COV2.S vaccination and SARS-CoV-2 variants. The sample's treatment: 15 to 20 received Ad26.COV2.S at low or high dose, single or two shots; 5 received placebo; per-sample allocation not given. Day 63 following the first vaccine or placebo injection was when the samples were taken. Sequenced by immunoSEQ multiplex PCR; TCRdb stores in-frame clones only, minus some. In the table there are hundreds of thousands of clones, roughly nine tenths of which are singletons. Here the sequenced sample was peripheral blood, taken in a trial of Ad26.COV2.S vaccine versus placebo. These receptors came from a person between 18 and 60 years old who received the Ad26.COV2.S COVID-19 vaccine or a placebo.

Regarding this clone: Other DNA sequences of this sample code for an identical CDR3. The chain has TRBV5-1 and TRBJ1-1; D uncertain. Trimming took 1 base from V and 0 from J, leaving 7 bases between them. The CDR3 has 14 residues. Germline loops: CDR1 SGHRS, CDR2 YFSETQ. The CDR3 DNA reads TGCGCCAGCAGCTTGCGGGCAATGAACACTGAAGCTTTCTTT. Translated: CASSLRAMNTEAFF.

This clone was seen just once. CDR3 in amino acids: CASSVGQIGEKLFF. In DNA form, the CDR3 reads TGTGCCAGCAGCGTAGGCCAGATTGGAGAAAAACTGTTTTTT. This rearrangement joins TRBV9 to TRBJ1-4; D gene unclear. This CDR3 has 14 amino acids. The germline gives CDR1 SGDLS, CDR2 YYNGEE. V shed 0 bases and J shed 8 bases, with 11 bases lying between them. The entire variable domain, with the rest obtained from reference TRBV9 and TRBJ1-4, is as follows: DSGVTQTPKHLITATGQRVTLRCSPRSGDLSVYWYQQSLDQGLQFLIQYYNGEERAKGNILERFSAQQFPDLHSELNLSSLELGDSALYFCASSVGQIGEKLFFGSGTQLSVL.

CDR3 loop: CASSTDWPGNTIYF. CDR3 in DNA: TGTGCCAGTAGCACAGACTGGCCTGGAAACACCATATATTTT. The chain links TRBV19 to TRBJ1-3; D is unclear. CDR3 size: 14 residues. V was trimmed by 6 bases and J by 2 bases, leaving 11 bases between them. The germline CDR1 and CDR2 sequences are LNHDA and SQIVND (reference sequence). The variable domain in full, with the rest retrieved from reference TRBV19 and TRBJ1-3, is DGGITQSPKYLFRKEGQNVTLSCEQNLNHDAMYWYRQDPGQGLRLIYYSQIVNDFQKGDIAEGYSVSREKKESFPLTVTSAQKNPTAFYLCASSTDWPGNTIYFGEGSWLTVV.

The gene calls are TRBV19 and TRBJ1-6, with D hard to call. The CDR3 runs to 15 residues. V was cut by 7 bases and J by 0 bases, with 10 bases left in between. Per germline, CDR1 LNHDA and CDR2 SQIVND (reference sequence). CDR3 region: CASKDLSSYNSPLHF. CDR3 sequence (DNA): TGTGCCAGTAAGGACCTGAGCTCCTATAATTCACCCCTCCACTTT. Variable domain in full (rest from reference TRBV19 and TRBJ1-6): DGGITQSPKYLFRKEGQNVTLSCEQNLNHDAMYWYRQDPGQGLRLIYYSQIVNDFQKGDIAEGYSVSREKKESFPLTVTSAQKNPTAFYLCASKDLSSYNSPLHFGNGTRLTVT.

This chain joins TRBV2 and TRBJ2-5; 8 bases match TRBD1. Germline lookup yields CDR1 SNHLY and CDR2 FYNNEI. V was pared by 6 bases and J by 5 bases, with 8 bases of the junction left unmatched. The CDR3 totals 14 residues. DNA of the CDR3: TGTGCCAGCAGCCGCGACAGGGGATGGGAGACCCAGTACTTC. It specifies CASSRDRGWETQYF.

This chain connects TRBV18 to TRBJ2-1; 14 bases align to TRBD2. The CDR3 runs to 16 residues. Germline values: CDR1 KGHSH, CDR2 LQKENI. The junction had 2 bases not matched to a gene; V was cut back by 1 base and J by 6 bases. As DNA, the CDR3 is TGTGCCAGCTCACCACGACTAGCGGGAGGGTCCAATGAGCAGTTCTTC. Translating it yields CASSPRLAGGSNEQFF.

The rearrangement links TRBV11-3 to TRBJ2-4; D gene ambiguous. The germline gives CDR1 SGHNT, CDR2 YENEEA. The CDR3 runs to 12 residues. V lost 0 bases, J lost 13 bases, and 10 bases lay in between. The DNA of the CDR3 is TGTGCCAGCAGCTTAGAGGTAGAGAGGCAGTACTTC. It translates to CASSLEVERQYF.

V is TRBV7-9 and J is TRBJ2-3; 7 bases agree with TRBD2. CDR3 length: 15 residues. V was clipped by 4 bases and J by 2 bases; unmatched bases: 6. Germline values: CDR1 SEHNR, CDR2 FQNEAQ (reference sequence). CDR3: CASSSPGLITDTQYF. The CDR3 DNA is TGTGCCAGCAGCTCACCGGGACTAATCACAGATACGCAGTATTTT.

V gene TRBV6-6 combines with J gene TRBJ2-5; 7 bases line up with TRBD2. The CDR3 contains 16 residues. Germline V lookup: CDR1 MNHNY, CDR2 SVGAGI (reference sequence). V was pared by 2 bases and J by 4 bases, with 10 bases of the junction left unmatched. CDR3 sequence (DNA): TGTGCCAGCAGTTACAGGACTAGATCCTCTGGAGAGACCCAGTACTTC. This encodes CASSYRTRSSGETQYF.

The rearrangement links TRBV27 to TRBJ1-1, with a possible D match to TRBD1 (6 bases). CDR1 and CDR2 (germline): MNHEY, SMNVEV (reference sequence). The CDR3 contains 16 residues. Trimming shortened V by 3 bases and J by 5 bases, and 19 bases separated the two germline ends. CDR3 residues: CASSLALGGAFTEAFF. The CDR3, as DNA: TGTGCCAGCAGTTTGGCTCTCGGGGGCGCGTTTACTGAAGCTTTCTTT.

The J gene is TRBJ2-1, the V gene TRBV5-4, with TRBD2 matching 7 bases. The CDR3 is 15 amino acids. CDR1 and CDR2 from the germline V gene are SGHNT and YYREEE (reference sequence). Unmatched junction bases numbered 6, after V lost 0 bases and J lost 6 bases. CDR3 in DNA: TGTGCCAGCAGCTTGGGAGGACTAGTTGGCAATGAGCAGTTCTTC. Translation gives CASSLGGLVGNEQFF.

This clone was observed a handful of times. The CDR3 region is CASSPTVDQPQHF. As DNA, the CDR3 is TGTGCCAGCTCACCAACGGTTGATCAGCCCCAGCATTTT. The chain links TRBV18 to TRBJ1-5; no clear D gene. Per the germline V gene, CDR1 is KGHSH and CDR2 is LQKENI. This CDR3 region has 13 residues. Between the trimmed V and J ends, which lost 2 bases and 5 bases, there was a span of 7 bases. Variable domain in full (rest from reference TRBV18 and TRBJ1-5): NAGVMQNPRHLVRRRGQEARLRCSPMKGHSHVYWYRQLPEEGLKFMVYLQKENIIDESGMPKERFSAEFPKEGPSILRIQQVVRGDSAAYFCASSPTVDQPQHFGDGTRLSIL.

This chain links TRBV19 with TRBJ2-2; D is possibly TRBD1 (6 bases). V shed 6 bases and J shed 5 bases, with 16 bases lying between them. The CDR3 spans 15 residues. Per the germline V gene, CDR1 is LNHDA and CDR2 is SQIVND (reference sequence). The CDR3: CASSMVTGPTGELFF. The CDR3, as DNA: TGTGCCAGTAGCATGGTAACAGGGCCGACCGGGGAGCTGTTTTTT.

This sequence joins TRBV2 and TRBJ2-1; no clear D. Germline loops: CDR1 SNHLY, CDR2 FYNNEI. The V and J ends lost 3 bases and 5 bases respectively, with 8 bases between them. This CDR3 has 13 residues. Written as DNA, the CDR3 is TGTGCCAGCAGTGACTTCTTAGACAATGAGCAGTTCTTC. Translating gives CASSDFLDNEQFF.

The V gene is TRBV15, the J gene TRBJ1-5; TRBD1 might be the D (6 bases). V shed 0 bases and J shed 5 bases, with 14 bases lying between them. Looked up from germline, CDR1 is LNHNV and CDR2 is YYDKDF (reference sequence). The CDR3 spans 16 residues. CDR3 sequence: CATSRDGGGIHQPQHF. The CDR3, as DNA: TGTGCCACCAGCAGAGATGGGGGGGGCATCCATCAGCCCCAGCATTTT.

J is TRBJ1-4 and V is TRBV19; 9 bases fit TRBD1. V dropped 5 bases and J dropped 7; count of bases not matched to a gene: 8. Germline V CDR1 and CDR2: LNHDA, SQIVND (reference sequence). The CDR3 has 15 residues. The CDR3 nucleotides read TGTGCCAGTAGTCCTCGGGACAGGGAGGTTGAAAAACTGTTTTTT. Amino acid sequence: CASSPRDREVEKLFF.

The chain recombines TRBV6-7 with TRBJ2-1; D gene ambiguous. TRBV6-7 belongs to the ORF category, with a function that is uncertain. V was clipped by 6 bases and J by 10 bases, with 1 base between them. The CDR3 has 8 residues. CDR3 bases: TGTGCCAGCAGGGAGCAGTTCTTC. It is translated as CASREQFF.

This chain connects TRBV12-3 or TRBV12-4 to TRBJ2-2; 7 bases line up with TRBD2. This CDR3 spans 13 amino acids. Trimming took 6 bases from V and 6 from J; bases not matched to a gene: 4. Here the CDR3 reads CASSFGGAGELFF. In DNA, the CDR3 is TGTGCCAGCAGCTTTGGGGGGGCCGGGGAGCTGTTTTTT.

The chain couples TRBV7-6 to TRBJ2-1, with D perhaps matching TRBD2 (6 bases). V was pared by 5 bases and J by 5 bases, with 10 bases between. This CDR3 region has 13 residues. CDR1 and CDR2 from the germline V gene are SGHVS and FNYEAQ. The CDR3: CASSRGLHNEQFF. The DNA for the CDR3 is TGTGCCAGCAGCCGGGGACTCCACAATGAGCAGTTCTTC. The full variable domain, with the rest looked up from reference TRBV7-6 and TRBJ2-1, is GAGVSQSPRYKVTKRGQDVALRCDPISGHVSLYWYRQALGQGPEFLTYFNYEAQQDKSGLPNDRFSAERPEGSISTLTIQRTEQRDSAMYRCASSRGLHNEQFFGPGTRLTVL.

This clone was found once. The V gene is TRBV7-2, the J gene TRBJ2-5, with D uncertain. Germline assignment: CDR1 SGHTA and CDR2 FQGNSA. V was cut by 4 bases and J by 5 bases, with 20 bases left in between. The CDR3 is 16 residues long. Written as DNA, the CDR3 is TGTGCCAGCAGCTCCGTGCCCCGGGCGACGCGCGAGACCCAGTACTTC. Translating it yields CASSSVPRATRETQYF.

The chain recombines TRBV6-2 or TRBV6-3 with TRBJ2-1; D possibly corresponds to TRBD1 (6 bases). The V gene lost 5 bases and the J gene lost 8 bases, with 22 bases spanning the gap. CDR3 length: 16 residues. Germline V gene sequence: CDR1 MNHEY, CDR2 SVGEGT. The CDR3 DNA sequence: TGTGCCAGCAGTAGCCTCCGGGCAGGGGCTCGCGATGAGCAGTTCTTC. Translating it yields CASSSLRAGARDEQFF.

This clone was detected only once. The chain recombines TRBV2 with TRBJ2-7; D is ambiguous. Germline CDR1 reads SNHLY; CDR2 reads FYNNEI. CDR3 size: 10 residues. DNA of the CDR3: TGTGCGAGCGAGTATGGGGAGCAGTACGTC. Protein sequence: CASEYGEQYV.